This record looks at one T cell receptor (beta chain) sequence and its context. Its specificity is not known. The data derive from a study of T cell responses to AZD1222 COVID-19 vaccine. TCRdb's copy holds only in-frame clones and misses some; the assay was immunoSEQ multiplex PCR. The top ten clones hold approximately 9.8% of a sample with about 130,000 clones, about nine tenths of them seen once. Pooling was applied to second doses at about 4 or about 12 weeks. Trimming cost V 3 bases and J 2 bases; bases outside gene matches: 9. The length of the CDR3 is 16 residues. Looked up from germline, CDR1 is MNHEY and CDR2 is SMNVEV (reference sequence). Regarding the study as a whole: None of the repertoires were sampled until the peak T cell response had passed. The donor cohort was predominantly white British with a female majority, and clonal diversity may have been underestimated.

The receptor was isolated from an adult who received the AZD1222 COVID-19 vaccine. The sample consisted of peripheral blood, taken 28 days after the second AZD1222 dose. The V call is TRBV27, the J call TRBJ2-5; 7 bases agree with TRBD2. CDR3: CASSFGFGAGQETQYF. In DNA, the CDR3 is TGTGCCAGCAGTTTCGGCTTTGGAGCGGGACAAGAGACCCAGTACTTC.